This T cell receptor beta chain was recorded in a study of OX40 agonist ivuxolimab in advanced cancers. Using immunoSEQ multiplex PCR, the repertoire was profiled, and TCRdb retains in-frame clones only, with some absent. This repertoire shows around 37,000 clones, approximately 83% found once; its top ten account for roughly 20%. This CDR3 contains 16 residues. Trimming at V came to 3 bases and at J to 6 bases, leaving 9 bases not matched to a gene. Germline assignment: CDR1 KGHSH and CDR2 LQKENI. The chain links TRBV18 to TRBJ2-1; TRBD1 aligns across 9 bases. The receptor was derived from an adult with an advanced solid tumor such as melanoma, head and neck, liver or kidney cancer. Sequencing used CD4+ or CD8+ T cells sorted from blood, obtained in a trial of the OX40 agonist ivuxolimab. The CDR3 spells CASSPLDRGDTNEQFF. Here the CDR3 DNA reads TGTGCCAGCTCACCTCTTGACAGGGGGGATACCAATGAGCAGTTCTTC.